This T cell receptor beta chain is from a study of T cell responses to AZD1222 COVID-19 vaccine. TCRdb's table, derived via immunoSEQ multiplex PCR, lists solely in-frame clones and lacks some. The table shows some 140,000 clones, with more than 85% occurring only once. The sequence was obtained from an adult in good health. The material was peripheral blood, obtained on day 0 of AZD1222 vaccination.

For the CDR3, the DNA is TGCGCCAGCAGCCTGGGACTAGCGGGGTGGGAGACCCAGTACTTC. The encoded protein is CASSLGLAGWETQYF. V usage is TRBV5-1 and J usage is TRBJ2-5, with 13 nucleotides matching TRBD2. In germline, CDR1 is SGHRS, CDR2 YFSETQ. CDR3 length equals 15 residues. Unmatched junction bases numbered 5, after V lost 4 bases and J lost 5 bases.